This entry is about one T cell receptor (beta chain). The repertoire was sequenced with immunoSEQ multiplex PCR; TCRdb's copy has only in-frame clones and lacks some. The profile shows more than 90,000 clones, 85% to 95% of them singletons. This entry is derived from a study of technical replicates of blood from a handful of donors. The ends were cut back, 4 bases at V and 5 bases at J, with 18 bases in the middle. The CDR3 totals 16 residues. Germline values: CDR1 SGHVS, CDR2 FQNEAQ. This clonotype was sampled from a human donor in good health. The sequencing input was T cells isolated from PBMCs. The rearrangement uses TRBV7-8 and TRBJ2-1; D perhaps matches TRBD1 (5 bases). CDR3 residues: CASSSRPRGLDNEQFF. CDR3 in DNA: TGTGCCAGCAGCTCGCGTCCTAGGGGATTAGACAATGAGCAGTTCTTC.